The 6 T cell receptor beta chains below were found in one sample sequenced in a study of CD8+ T cells in alopecia areata. RNA, once extracted, was reverse transcribed into cDNA for use as the sequencing template. TCRdb's table, derived via immunoSEQ multiplex PCR, lists solely in-frame clones and lacks some. The top ten clones hold approximately 0.44% of a sample with fewer than 250,000 clones, around three fifths of them seen once. The source was CD4+ T cells sorted from blood, collected at week 0. Every receptor here comes from a human donor with alopecia areata.

Regarding this clone: The sample has other DNA sequences that encode this CDR3 too. The rearrangement links TRBV6-5 to TRBJ1-2; D call uncertain. Trimming took 0 bases from V and 3 from J, leaving 8 bases between them. Looked up from germline, CDR1 is MNHEY and CDR2 is SVGAGI. The CDR3 has 14 amino acids. Here the CDR3 reads CASSYSGRDYGYTF. The DNA for the CDR3 is TGTGCCAGCAGTTACTCGGGGAGAGACTATGGCTACACCTTC.

This rearrangement joins TRBV2 to TRBJ1-1, with D tentatively TRBD1 (5 bases). V was clipped by 3 bases and J by 5 bases, with 13 bases between them. This CDR3 is built from 14 residues. Germline values: CDR1 SNHLY, CDR2 FYNNEI. CDR3 sequence reads: CASSDFGRATEAFF. The CDR3 DNA sequence: TGTGCCAGCAGTGATTTCGGCAGGGCGACTGAAGCTTTCTTT.

The rearrangement joins TRBV18 to TRBJ2-5; perhaps TRBD1 as D (5 bases). The ends were cut back, 3 bases at V and 3 bases at J, with 8 bases in the middle. Germline lookup yields CDR1 KGHSH and CDR2 LQKENI. This CDR3 has 13 residues. CDR3 protein: CASSPGREETQYF. The CDR3 nucleotides read TGTGCCAGCTCACCTGGCAGGGAAGAGACCCAGTACTTC.

This clone was seen a handful of times. This rearrangement joins TRBV7-9 to TRBJ1-2; D is unresolved. Trimming shortened V by 4 bases and J by 3 bases, and 6 bases separated the two germline ends. The germline gives CDR1 SEHNR, CDR2 FQNEAQ (reference sequence). This CDR3 comprises 12 residues. CDR3: CASSSLDYGYTF. In DNA, the CDR3 is TGTGCCAGCAGCTCCCTCGACTATGGCTACACCTTC.

CDR3 region: CAISESGNTGELFF. Here the CDR3 DNA reads TGTGCCATCAGTGAGTCCGGTAACACCGGGGAGCTGTTTTTT. This chain joins TRBV10-3 and TRBJ2-2; no reliable D call. Germline lookup yields CDR1 ENHRY and CDR2 SYGVKD. Trimming removed 0 bases at V and 2 bases at J, with 4 bases between. There are 14 residues in the CDR3.

The CDR3 loop reads CASREQGSNTEAFF. As DNA, the CDR3 is TGTGCCAGCAGGGAACAGGGGTCAAACACTGAAGCTTTCTTT. The genes are TRBV6-1 and TRBJ1-1; 7 bases fit TRBD1. The CDR3 spans 14 residues. After removal of 6 bases from V and 2 bases from J, the junction contained 6 bases not matched to a gene. CDR1 MNHNS and CDR2 SASEGT come from the germline V gene.